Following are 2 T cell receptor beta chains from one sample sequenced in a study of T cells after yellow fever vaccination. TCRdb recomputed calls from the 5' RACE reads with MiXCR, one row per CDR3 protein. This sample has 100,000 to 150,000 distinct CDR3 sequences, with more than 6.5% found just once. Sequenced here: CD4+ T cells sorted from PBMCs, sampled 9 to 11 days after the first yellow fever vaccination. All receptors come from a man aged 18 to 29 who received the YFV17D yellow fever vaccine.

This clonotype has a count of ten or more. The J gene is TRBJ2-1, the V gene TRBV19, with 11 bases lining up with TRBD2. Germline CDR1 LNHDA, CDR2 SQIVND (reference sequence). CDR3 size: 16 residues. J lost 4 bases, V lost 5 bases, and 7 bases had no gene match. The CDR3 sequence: CASSARLAGRYNEQFF. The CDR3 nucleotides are TGTGCCAGTAGTGCGAGACTAGCGGGGAGATACAATGAGCAGTTCTTC.

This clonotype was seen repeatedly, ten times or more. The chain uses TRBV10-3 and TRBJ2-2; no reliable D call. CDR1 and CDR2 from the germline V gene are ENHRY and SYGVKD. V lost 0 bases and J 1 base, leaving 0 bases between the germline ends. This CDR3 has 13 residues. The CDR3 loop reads CAISESNTGELFF. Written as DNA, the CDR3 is TGTGCCATCAGTGAGTCGAACACCGGGGAGCTGTTTTTT.